This is a list of T cell receptor beta chains from one sample in a study of T cell repertoires in aging, cancer and after chemotherapy. Via MiXCR, TCRdb re-called the multiplex PCR reads, giving one row per CDR3 protein. The sample yields about 13,000 distinct CDR3 sequences, around 25% seen once. Sequenced material: blood. The receptors stem from a human donor in good health. CDR3s include the opening cysteine and the closing phenylalanine or tryptophan. The order of the fields is clone size, J gene, V gene, D gene, CDR3 protein, CDR3 DNA. A D gene is named only where the DNA matches it firmly. Clone size is shown for a subset of rows, as once, few, many or a class of expanded clone.

few | TRBJ1-2 | TRBV24-1 | TRBD1 | CATSDSTPRTGPNYGYTF | TGTGCCACCAGTGATTCCACACCGAGGACAGGGCCAAACTATGGCTACACCTTC
few | TRBJ2-7 | TRBV18 | TRBD1 | CASSPGTGLYEQYF | TGTGCCAGCTCACCCGGGACAGGCCTGTACGAGCAGTACTTC
NA | TRBJ1-4 | TRBV6-6 | NA | CASSSRFVVDEKLFF | TGTGCCAGCAGTTCCCGGTTTGTGGTGGATGAAAAACTGTTTTTT
NA | TRBJ2-7 | TRBV12-3/TRBV12-4 | TRBD2 | CASSLRGAAYEQYF | TGTGCCAGCAGTTTGCGGGGGGCTGCCTACGAGCAGTACTTC
NA | TRBJ1-3 | TRBV7-9 | NA | CASRLDGRNTIYF | TGTGCCAGCAGACTAGACGGAAGAAACACCATATATTTT
few | TRBJ2-3 | TRBV7-2 | TRBD2 | CASSLVPSGGTDTQYF | TGTGCCAGCAGCTTAGTGCCTAGCGGGGGGACAGATACGCAGTATTTT
many | TRBJ1-3 | TRBV19 | NA | CASSGGTYSGNTIYF | TGTGCCAGTAGTGGAGGGACATACTCTGGAAACACCATATATTTT
medium-sized | TRBJ1-4 | TRBV29-1 | NA | CSVGGRQSNEKLFF | TGCAGCGTTGGCGGTAGACAGTCTAATGAAAAACTGTTTTTT
NA | TRBJ2-3 | TRBV11-2 | NA | CASSLERRGGILSDTQYF | TGTGCCAGCAGCTTAGAGCGTCGTGGCGGGATACTGTCCGATACGCAGTATTTT
NA | TRBJ1-4 | TRBV4-1 | TRBD1 | CASRRTGGREKLFF | TGCGCCAGCAGGCGGACAGGGGGGCGAGAAAAACTGTTTTTT
NA | TRBJ1-5 | TRBV12-3/TRBV12-4 | NA | CASSSTPGPLRQQPQHF | TGTGCCAGCAGTTCCACCCCGGGACCCCTAAGACAACAGCCCCAGCATTTT
NA | TRBJ2-2 | TRBV27 | TRBD2 | CVSSLRASGGAGELFF | TGTGTTAGCAGTCTAAGGGCTAGCGGGGGGGCCGGGGAGCTGTTTTTT
NA | TRBJ2-3 | TRBV7-9 | TRBD2 | CASSFESGSGDYTQYF | TGTGCCAGCAGCTTTGAATCGGGTAGCGGGGATTATACGCAGTATTTT
NA | TRBJ1-1 | TRBV12-3/TRBV12-4 | TRBD1 | CASRPQGWVSEAFF | TGTGCCAGCAGACCACAGGGGTGGGTCAGTGAAGCTTTCTTT
NA | TRBJ1-1 | TRBV7-2 | NA | CASRPGLYSRNTEAFF | TGTGCCAGCCGCCCAGGACTATATAGTCGGAACACTGAAGCTTTCTTT
NA | TRBJ2-1 | TRBV7-2 | NA | CASSLAGGPYNEQFF | TGTGCCAGCAGCTTAGCGGGGGGGCCATACAATGAGCAGTTCTTC
few | TRBJ1-3 | TRBV27 | NA | CASRDGSMEGNTIYF | TGTGCCAGCAGGGACGGGTCCATGGAGGGAAACACCATATATTTT
NA | TRBJ1-4 | TRBV6-5 | TRBD1 | CASGRIQGASEKLFF | TGTGCCAGCGGACGAATACAGGGGGCGTCTGAAAAACTGTTTTTT
NA | TRBJ1-5 | TRBV21-1 | NA | CASSKVNGQEYSNQPQHF | TGTGCCAGCAGCAAAGTAAACGGACAGGAGTATAGCAATCAGCCCCAGCATTTT
NA | TRBJ1-1 | TRBV5-6 | NA | CASNNDRGAEAFF | TGCGCCAGCAACAACGACAGAGGGGCTGAAGCTTTCTTT
many | TRBJ1-5 | TRBV19 | NA | CASSIVPLNQPQHF | TGTGCCAGTAGTATAGTACCGCTCAATCAGCCCCAGCATTTT
NA | TRBJ2-5 | TRBV7-2 | TRBD1 | CASSLGQGWETQYF | TGTGCCAGCAGCTTAGGACAGGGTTGGGAGACCCAGTACTTC
NA | TRBJ2-7 | TRBV6-2/TRBV6-3 | NA | CASRPNAVGENEQYF | TGTGCCAGCAGACCAAATGCAGTGGGAGAGAACGAGCAGTACTTC